This T cell receptor beta chain is from a study of post-analysis software for immune sequencing data. The overall study: Some patients lacked subtype; others had relapsing-remitting, secondary progressive or progressive-relapsing disease. General study points: Strong co-clustering by F measure was seen for same-batch samples. There were roughly 5 TRBV segments more frequent in patients than controls, and TRBV5-6, TRBV5-1 and TRBV20-1 were among them.

To note about this clonotype: Its target is unknown.

This CDR3 comprises 16 residues. CDR1 and CDR2 (germline): MNHEY, SVGEGT. V gave up 5 bases and J gave up 5 bases; unmatched junction bases: 13. Built from TCR beta cDNA, the libraries had unique molecular identifiers in them. With roughly 1 to 10 million T cells as the source, 450,000 to 600,000 cDNA molecules resulted. Each CDR3 protein is one row after TCRdb ran MiXCR on the PCR reads. The table shows hundreds of thousands of distinct CDR3 sequences, with approximately 53% occurring only once. Input material: blood. J is TRBJ2-3 and V is TRBV6-2 or TRBV6-3, with TRBD1 identical over 7 bases. This receptor was obtained from a girl aged 5-17 years with multiple sclerosis. In DNA, the CDR3 is TGTGCCAGCAGTACACAGACAGGGATTGATGAAGATACGCAGTATTTT. It encodes CASSTQTGIDEDTQYF.